Listed below are T cell receptor beta chains from one sample, sequenced in a study of T cells in Graves' hyperthyroidism and ophthalmopathy. One entry per CDR3 protein results from TCRdb running MiXCR on the multiplex PCR reads. The table lists about 700,000 distinct CDR3 sequences, approximately 15% of them singletons, with about a tenth in the top ten. The sequencing input was blood. These receptors came from a young woman with Graves' hyperthyroidism. Both conserved end residues are part of each CDR3. The D gene is left open where the match is weak. Clone size is shown for a subset of rows, as once, few, many or a class of expanded clone.

TRBD1 TRBJ1-2 TRBV30 NA CAWSGNRGPYGYTF TGTGCCTGGAGTGGGAACAGGGGTCCGTATGGCTACACCTTC
NA TRBJ2-1 TRBV6-2/TRBV6-3 many CASSYPDNEQFF TGTGCCAGCAGTTACCCGGACAATGAGCAGTTCTTC
NA TRBJ1-2 TRBV2 few CASSGGTGGYTF TGTGCCAGCAGTGGAGGGACCGGTGGCTACACCTTC
NA TRBJ2-3 TRBV20-1 many CSARDLSGLAITDTQYF TGCAGTGCTAGAGATTTGTCAGGGCTAGCGATTACAGATACGCAGTATTTT
TRBD1 TRBJ2-3 TRBV10-1 few CASSESHRTGSDTQYF TGCGCCAGCAGTGAGTCCCACAGGACAGGGTCGGATACGCAGTATTTT
TRBD2 TRBJ2-1 TRBV6-2/TRBV6-3 many CASSRGLAGVSEQFF TGTGCCAGCAGCCGGGGACTAGCGGGAGTTTCTGAGCAGTTCTTC
NA TRBJ1-1 TRBV10-3 many CAIGRGDTEAFF TGTGCCATCGGCCGGGGGGACACTGAAGCTTTCTTT
TRBD2 TRBJ2-7 TRBV6-1 NA CASSRLAGVYEQYF TGTGCCAGCAGTAGACTAGCGGGAGTCTACGAGCAGTACTTC
TRBD2 TRBJ2-3 TRBV7-3 many CASSPKAGVYGTQYF TGTGCCAGCAGCCCAAAAGCGGGAGTGTATGGTACGCAGTATTTT
NA TRBJ2-1 TRBV6-1 few CASRQASYEQFF TGTGCCAGCAGACAAGCTAGCTATGAGCAGTTCTTC
TRBD2 TRBJ2-1 TRBV2 many CASSGPGTSLSEGEQFF TGTGCCAGCAGTGGACCCGGGACTAGCCTTAGCGAAGGTGAGCAGTTCTTC
TRBD2 TRBJ2-6 TRBV11-3 few CASSSGLAGNGANVLTF TGTGCCAGCAGCTCAGGACTAGCGGGTAACGGGGCCAACGTCCTGACTTTC
NA TRBJ2-3 TRBV7-2 many CASASTDTQYF TGTGCCAGCGCTAGCACAGATACGCAGTATTTT
NA TRBJ2-7 TRBV30 many CAWRQTYEQYF TGTGCCTGGAGACAGACCTACGAGCAGTACTTC
TRBD2 TRBJ2-1 TRBV24-1 NA CATGGGSYNEQFF TGTGCCACCGGGGGGGGGTCCTACAATGAGCAGTTCTTC
NA TRBJ2-5 TRBV28 many CASSLGGRGGETQYF TGTGCCAGCAGTTTAGGGGGCAGGGGAGGAGAGACCCAGTACTTC
NA TRBJ2-3 TRBV7-8 many CASSLPRDQAPTDTQYF TGTGCCAGCAGCTTACCTCGGGACCAAGCACCCACAGATACGCAGTATTTT
NA TRBJ2-1 TRBV11-3 once CASSSQGFKDNEQFF TGTGCCAGCAGCTCTCAGGGGTTTAAGGACAATGAGCAGTTCTTC
NA TRBJ2-3 TRBV7-9 many CASSLPIAKSTDTQYF TGTGCCAGCAGCTTACCCATAGCGAAGAGCACAGATACGCAGTATTTT
TRBD1 TRBJ1-2 TRBV18 many CASSETGRYGYTF TGTGCCAGCTCAGAGACAGGGCGCTATGGCTACACCTTC
TRBD1 TRBJ1-1 TRBV30 many CAWTMDRGNTEAFF TGTGCCTGGACCATGGACAGGGGGAACACTGAAGCTTTCTTT
NA TRBJ1-1 TRBV5-1 few CASRSGVNTEAFF TGCGCCAGCAGGTCGGGAGTGAACACTGAAGCTTTCTTT
TRBD1 TRBJ2-7 TRBV2 many CASSEGDRFYEQYF TGTGCCAGCAGTGAAGGGGACAGGTTCTACGAGCAGTACTTC
NA TRBJ2-7 TRBV10-3 NA CAARAEHSQYEQYF TGTGCCGCTCGGGCGGAACATTCCCAGTACGAGCAGTACTTC